This TCR beta chain was identified during a study of T cells after yellow fever vaccination. V lost 8 bases and J 0 bases, leaving 8 bases between the germline ends. The CDR3 contains 12 residues. CDR1 and CDR2 from the germline V gene are SGHRS and YFSETQ. One entry per CDR3 protein results from TCRdb running MiXCR on the 5' RACE reads. The data show 400,000 or so distinct CDR3 sequences, with around 19% seen just once and 15% to 20% held by the top ten. The receptor comes from a man aged 18-30 years who received the YFV17D yellow fever vaccine. This material consisted of PBMCs, taken before the yellow fever booster vaccination. The chain joins TRBV5-1 to TRBJ1-2; D gene uncertain. The CDR3 here is CARITANYGYTF. CDR3 in DNA: TGCGCCAGGATCACTGCTAACTATGGCTACACCTTC.